This T cell receptor beta chain comes out of a study of CD8+CD57+ T cells in acquired aplastic anemia. Overall study results and limits: Roughly 27 sequences, all CD8+ CDR3, were shared between patients and controls. Between patients and controls, CD8+ Simpson's diversity did not vary significantly.

TCR beta VDJ and CDR3 profiling used genomic DNA as template. Via MiXCR, TCRdb re-called the reads, giving one row per CDR3 protein. The sample includes 120,000 or so distinct CDR3 sequences, about half seen only once; the top ten take about 2.7%. Germline values: CDR1 DFQATT, CDR2 SNEGSKA (reference sequence). V shed 3 bases and J 9 bases; nucleotides not matched to a gene: 10. There are 15 residues in the CDR3. This clonotype was seen many times. Its specificity is unknown. The chain has TRBV20-1 and TRBJ2-3; 12 positions match TRBD2. The receptor comes from a human donor in good health, serving as a control. Sequenced input: sorted CD4+, CD8+, or CD8+CD57+ T cells (not recorded which) from PBMCs. The CDR3 DNA sequence: TGCAGTGCTAGGGAAGGACTAGCGGGGCTTAGGACGCAGTATTTT. Encoded protein: CSAREGLAGLRTQYF.